The source of this T cell receptor beta chain is a study of blood T cell repertoires in COVID-19. Background on the study: Sites in the United States, Italy and Spain provided acute and convalescent COVID-19 samples. PBMCs, B-cell-depleted T cells, or T cells provided the cDNA or gDNA that made up the material.

Deletions cut 1 base from V and 5 bases from J, with 9 bases between. The CDR3 has 13 residues. The germline V gene has CDR1 SGHRS and CDR2 YFSETQ. Details on this clone: The sample holds other DNA sequences that translate to the same CDR3.

Per the study methods: Amplification of reference gene primers was used by the study to estimate nucleated cell counts. The protocol was immunoSEQ multiplex PCR, while the TCRdb copy is restricted to in-frame clones and leaves out a portion. V and J calls and clone size are those listed in that table; D and trimming were worked out from the DNA. The sample has 52,000 or so clones, around nine tenths seen once. The sequence came from a human donor in a cohort sampled during active COVID-19. The genes are TRBV5-1 and TRBJ1-1; no definite D call. The sequencing sample was made of peripheral blood. The CDR3 protein is CASSLSPGTEAFF. For the CDR3, the DNA is TGCGCCAGCAGCTTGAGCCCGGGGACTGAAGCTTTCTTT.